What follows describes a single T cell receptor beta chain. Its matching antigen is unknown. The CDR3 has 15 residues. The germline V gene has CDR1 MNHEY and CDR2 SMNVEV (reference sequence). Trimming took off 2 bases at V and 2 bases at J, with 13 bases between the two ends. TCRdb keeps only in-frame clones here, not all; method: immunoSEQ multiplex PCR. The sample holds 110,000 to 150,000 clones, around 90% seen once. The entry originates in a study of T cell responses to AZD1222 COVID-19 vaccine. Background on the study: Pooling of second doses given at about 4 or about 12 weeks was done. Overall study findings and caveats: Only five to seven AZD1222 recipients were seropositive at baseline. Vaccination with two AZD1222 doses was followed by a rise in Spike-specific TCR breadth and depth. A mostly white British donor set with more females was recruited, and clonal diversity was possibly underestimated.

This chain connects TRBV27 to TRBJ2-7; D gene unclear. Source: peripheral blood, taken on day 0 of AZD1222 vaccination. This receptor was identified in an adult in good health. The CDR3 nucleotides are TGTGCCAGCAGTTTAACAACGGGCCCACCCTACGAGCAGTACTTC. Translated, it gives CASSLTTGPPYEQYF.